A single T cell receptor (beta chain) is shown here with its context. Antigen: not known. With 4 bases removed from V and 0 bases from J, the gap between germline ends came to 7 bases. This CDR3 contains 14 residues. The sample is drawn from a study of blood T cells in healthy people across ages. Study as a whole: With template switching, about one barcoded beta molecule was captured per two T cells.

A second 7 to 11 cycle PCR used barcoded and J-beta primers. In TCRdb, the 5' RACE reads were re-called with MiXCR into one record per CDR3 protein. The table has 650,000 to 1,000,000 distinct CDR3 sequences, under 40% seen once; the top ten hold 10% to 15%. Findings and caveats of the study: Shifts in expanded clonotypes may have been confounded by donor CMV status, which was unknown. In older individuals, TCR beta diversity per million T cells was lower, falling roughly linearly with age.

Specimen: blood. V gene TRBV12-3 or TRBV12-4 combines with J gene TRBJ1-5; TRBD1 might be the D (5 bases). The clonotype originates from a man in his late teens or twenties in good health. The CDR3 protein is CASSSTDSNQPQHF. In DNA form, the CDR3 reads TGTGCCAGCAGTTCGACAGATAGCAATCAGCCCCAGCATTTT.